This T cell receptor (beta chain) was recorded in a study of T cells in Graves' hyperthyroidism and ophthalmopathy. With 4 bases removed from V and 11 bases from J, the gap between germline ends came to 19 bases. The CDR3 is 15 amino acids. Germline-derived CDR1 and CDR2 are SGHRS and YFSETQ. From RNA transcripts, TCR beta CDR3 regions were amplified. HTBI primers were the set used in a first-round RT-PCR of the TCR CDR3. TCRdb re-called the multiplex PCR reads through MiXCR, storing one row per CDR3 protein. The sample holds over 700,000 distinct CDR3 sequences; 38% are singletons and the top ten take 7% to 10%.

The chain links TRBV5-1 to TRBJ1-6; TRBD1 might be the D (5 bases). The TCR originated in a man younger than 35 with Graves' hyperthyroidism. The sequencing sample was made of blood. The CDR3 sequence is CASSPTGTSYTPLHF. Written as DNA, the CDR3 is TGCGCCAGCAGCCCCACCGGGACTAGTTATACACCCCTCCACTTT.